The 23 T cell receptor beta chains presented below share a single source sample, sequenced in a study of T cell clones after liver transplantation. TCRdb's copy holds only in-frame clones and misses some; the assay was immunoSEQ multiplex PCR. The top ten clones hold around 0.5% of a sample with tens of thousands of clones, about 82% of them seen once. The starting material was CD4+ T cells from blood, obtained approximately 3.5 years after liver transplant. These receptors were collected from a human patient who received a liver transplant. Some of these T cells may belong to the graft donor.

This sequence joins TRBV27 and TRBJ2-7, with a weak D call TRBD1 (6 bases). CDR3 length equals 18 residues. Germline CDR1 MNHEY, CDR2 SMNVEV (reference sequence). Trimming stripped 5 bases from V and 5 bases from J, with 28 bases between. The CDR3 sequence is CASSPDLHGTHGGNEQYF. The CDR3, as DNA: TGTGCCAGCAGTCCAGACCTCCACGGGACACACGGTGGGAACGAGCAGTACTTC.

This chain joins TRBV7-9 and TRBJ2-3, with TRBD2 matching 13 bases. CDR1 is SEHNR, CDR2 FQNEAQ, per germline (reference sequence). V shed 2 bases and J 2 bases; nucleotides not matched to a gene: 7. This CDR3 comprises 18 residues. Written as DNA, the CDR3 is TGTGCCAGCAGCTTACCACTAGCGGGAGGGCCTAACACAGATACGCAGTATTTT. Amino acid sequence: CASSLPLAGGPNTDTQYF. Using reference TRBV7-9 and TRBJ2-3 for the parts outside the CDR3, the full variable domain is DTGVSQNPRHKITKRGQNVTFRCDPISEHNRLYWYRQTLGQGPEFLTYFQNEAQLEKSRLLSDRFSAERPKGSFSTLEIQRTEQGDSAMYLCASSLPLAGGPNTDTQYFGPGTRLTVL.

This chain joins TRBV5-1 and TRBJ2-7; D is perhaps TRBD1 or TRBD2 (6 bases each). The germline gives CDR1 SGHRS, CDR2 YFSETQ. The CDR3 runs to 13 residues. The germline V and J ends were trimmed by 4 bases and 3 bases, with 11 bases remaining between them. CDR3 loop: CASSRGDGYEQYF. The CDR3, as DNA: TGCGCCAGCAGCAGGGGGGACGGCTACGAGCAGTACTTC.

The rearrangement uses TRBV5-1 and TRBJ1-2; perhaps TRBD1 as D (6 bases). Germline CDR1 SGHRS, CDR2 YFSETQ. The CDR3 spans 13 residues. Trimming pared 0 bases from V and 8 bases from J, leaving 11 bases between. CDR3 DNA sequence: TGCGCCAGCAGCTTGGCAGGGGCGGAAGGCTACACCTTC. Its translation: CASSLAGAEGYTF.

This clone appeared a single time. The chain employs TRBV5-6 and TRBJ2-7; D uncertain. The germline V and J ends were trimmed by 0 bases and 7 bases, with 11 bases remaining between them. The V gene's germline CDR1 is SGHDT and CDR2 YYEEEE. The CDR3 has 13 residues. CDR3 DNA: TGTGCCAGCAGCTTGGGGTCTCGCAGGGAGCAGTACTTC. As protein: CASSLGSRREQYF.

The chain combines TRBV18 with TRBJ2-7; perhaps TRBD2 as D (5 bases). Germline V CDR1 and CDR2: KGHSH, LQKENI. The germline V and J ends were trimmed by 6 bases and 2 bases, with 17 bases remaining between them. The CDR3 is made up of 15 amino acids. For the CDR3, the DNA is TGTGCCAGCTCTTCGACCCCCGGGGTTGCCTACGAGCAGTACTTC. It specifies CASSSTPGVAYEQYF.

V gene TRBV29-1 combines with J gene TRBJ2-1; D uncertain. CDR1 and CDR2 from the germline V gene are SQVTM and ANQGSEA. The CDR3 is 14 amino acids. V lost 1 base, J lost 4 bases, and 11 bases lay in between. In DNA, the CDR3 is TGCAGCGTTGAAGTTGGGCTTGCATACAATGAGCAGTTCTTC. Encoded protein: CSVEVGLAYNEQFF.

This clone has a single count. V gene TRBV6-5 combines with J gene TRBJ1-2; TRBD1 matches at 10 bases. Germline V CDR1 and CDR2: MNHEY, SVGAGI. CDR3 length: 15 amino acids. V shed 6 bases and J 8 bases; nucleotides not matched to a gene: 12. The CDR3 coding sequence is TGTGCCAGCAGCCTTTCGCGACAGGGGGCTTCGGGCTACACCTTC. Amino acids: CASSLSRQGASGYTF.

This chain uses TRBV28 with TRBJ2-5, with 13 bases lining up with TRBD2. CDR3 length equals 16 residues. V gave up 4 bases and J gave up 4 bases; unmatched junction bases: 6. Germline assignment: CDR1 MDHEN and CDR2 SYDVKM. CDR3 sequence reads: CASSYRTSGRRETQYF. The CDR3 DNA is TGTGCCAGCAGTTATCGGACTAGCGGGAGAAGAGAGACCCAGTACTTC.

The V gene is TRBV2, the J gene TRBJ1-1; D is ambiguous. In germline, CDR1 is SNHLY, CDR2 FYNNEI. The CDR3 covers 13 residues. Trimming removed 0 bases from V and 4 bases from J, with 6 bases in between. CDR3 sequence reads: CASSEARSTEAFF. The CDR3 nucleotides read TGTGCCAGCAGTGAAGCCCGCAGCACTGAAGCTTTCTTT.

The chain carries TRBV12-5 and TRBJ1-1; perhaps TRBD1 as D (5 bases). Germline values: CDR1 LGHNT, CDR2 FRNRAP. V shed 4 bases and J shed 1 base, with 13 bases lying between them. CDR3 length: 15 residues. The CDR3, as DNA: TGTGCTAGTGGTTCCCACCAGGGAAGGAACACTGAAGCTTTCTTT. This codes for CASGSHQGRNTEAFF.

Only one count was recorded for this clone. The chain combines TRBV7-2 with TRBJ2-1; no firm D call. CDR1 is SGHTA and CDR2 is FQGNSA in the germline V gene. The CDR3 covers 14 residues. V lost 2 bases and J 3 bases, leaving 8 bases between the germline ends. The CDR3 here is CASSLLPGYNEQFF. The DNA of the CDR3 is TGTGCCAGCAGCTTACTCCCGGGCTACAATGAGCAGTTCTTC. Looking up the rest from reference TRBV7-2 and TRBJ2-1 gives the full variable domain: GAGVSQSPSNKVTEKGKDVELRCDPISGHTALYWYRQSLGQGLEFLIYFQGNSAPDKSGLPSDRFSAERTGGSVSTLTIQRTQQEDSAVYLCASSLLPGYNEQFFGPGTRLTVL.

The chain carries TRBV19 and TRBJ1-3; 9 positions agree with TRBD1. This CDR3 contains 17 residues. With 2 bases clipped from V and 4 bases from J, the junction kept 9 bases outside the gene matches. Germline CDR1 is LNHDA and CDR2 is SQIVND (reference sequence). Written as DNA, the CDR3 is TGTGCCAGTAGTATACGACACGGGACAGGGTCGGGAAACACCATATATTTT. Encoded protein: CASSIRHGTGSGNTIYF.

This chain connects TRBV11-3 to TRBJ2-1; 11 bases match TRBD2. J was trimmed by 10 bases and V by 1 base; bases with no gene match: 9. The CDR3 is 16 residues long. The germline V gene has CDR1 SGHNT and CDR2 YENEEA. In DNA, the CDR3 is TGTGCCAGCAGCTTAGGCCAACTAGCGGGAGAGGGAGAGCAGTTCTTC. This codes for CASSLGQLAGEGEQFF.

This clone was detected only once. The chain employs TRBV9 and TRBJ2-2, with D possibly matching TRBD1 (6 bases). V shed 0 bases and J shed 2 bases, with 14 bases lying between them. The germline V gene encodes CDR1 SGDLS and CDR2 YYNGEE. The CDR3 extends over 17 amino acids. The CDR3 coding sequence is TGTGCCAGCAGCGTAGCCAGGGGCGGAGGAAACACCGGGGAGCTGTTTTTT. This codes for CASSVARGGGNTGELFF.

The J gene is TRBJ2-7, the V gene TRBV7-9; 8 nucleotides line up with TRBD1. The CDR3 covers 18 residues. With V trimmed by 1 base and J by 7 bases, 18 bases remained unmatched. Germline CDR1 SEHNR, CDR2 FQNEAQ (reference sequence). The CDR3 loop reads CASSLGDSIFQGAEEQYF. The CDR3 nucleotides are TGTGCCAGCAGCTTAGGCGACTCAATTTTCCAGGGGGCGGAGGAGCAGTACTTC. The whole variable domain, remainder taken from reference TRBV7-9 and TRBJ2-7, is DTGVSQNPRHKITKRGQNVTFRCDPISEHNRLYWYRQTLGQGPEFLTYFQNEAQLEKSRLLSDRFSAERPKGSFSTLEIQRTEQGDSAMYLCASSLGDSIFQGAEEQYFGPGTRLTVT.

The chain is built from TRBV6-1 and TRBJ2-5; 7 positions agree with TRBD1. Germline CDR1 and CDR2: MNHNS and SASEGT. The CDR3 runs 13 residues. The J segment lost 5 bases and the V segment lost 6 bases, leaving 6 bases of the junction unmatched. CDR3 coding DNA: TGTGCCAGCAGCGCGACAGGGCACGAGACCCAGTACTTC. This encodes CASSATGHETQYF.

The V call is TRBV18, the J call TRBJ2-7; D is perhaps TRBD1 (5 bases). The CDR3 runs 14 residues. The germline V and J ends were trimmed by 6 bases and 6 bases, with 18 bases remaining between them. Germline V lookup: CDR1 KGHSH, CDR2 LQKENI. The CDR3, as DNA: TGTGCCAGCTCTCAAGACTCTGGGGCGACCGAGCAGTACTTC. Protein product: CASSQDSGATEQYF.

This chain links TRBV7-3 with TRBJ2-7; the match to TRBD1 covers 10 bases. CDR1 and CDR2 (germline): SGHTA, FQGTGA. The V and J ends lost 6 bases and 7 bases, in that order; junction bases with no gene match: 6. The CDR3 has 13 residues. CDR3 in amino acids: CASSPTGGYEQYF. As DNA, the CDR3 is TGTGCCAGCAGTCCGACAGGGGGCTATGAGCAGTACTTC. Variable domain in full (rest from reference TRBV7-3 and TRBJ2-7): GAGVSQTPSNKVTEKGKYVELRCDPISGHTALYWYRQSLGQGPEFLIYFQGTGAADDSGLPNDRFFAVRPEGSVSTLKIQRTERGDSAVYLCASSPTGGYEQYFGPGTRLTVT.

The chain is built from TRBV2 and TRBJ1-5; D is uncertain. The germline gives CDR1 SNHLY, CDR2 FYNNEI. The CDR3 contains 13 residues. V gave up 3 bases and J gave up 4 bases, with 7 bases separating them. The CDR3 loop is CASSDSVNQPQHF. DNA for the CDR3: TGTGCCAGCAGTGATAGTGTGAATCAGCCCCAGCATTTT.

The CDR3 nucleotides are TGTGCCAGTAGCCCCGTGGGGGGACCTGGGTTGAGCGAGCAGTACTTC. Residues: CASSPVGGPGLSEQYF. The rearrangement uses TRBV19 and TRBJ2-7; D might be TRBD2 (6 bases). The germline V gene has CDR1 LNHDA and CDR2 SQIVND (reference sequence). With 6 bases removed from V and 6 bases from J, the gap between germline ends came to 24 bases. The CDR3 sequence is 16 residues long.

This sequence joins TRBV29-1 and TRBJ2-3; the D call may be TRBD1 or TRBD2 (5 bases each). V was trimmed by 7 bases and J by 0 bases, leaving 17 bases between them. CDR1 SQVTM and CDR2 ANQGSEA come from the germline V gene. This CDR3 region has 15 residues. The CDR3 loop is CSALGTFPSTDTQYF. The CDR3 bases are TGCAGCGCTTTGGGGACGTTTCCTAGCACAGATACGCAGTATTTT.

The rearrangement links TRBV18 to TRBJ2-7, with 14 bases fitting TRBD2. This CDR3 comprises 18 residues. Germline loops: CDR1 KGHSH, CDR2 LQKENI. With 6 bases clipped from V and 2 bases from J, the junction kept 12 bases outside the gene matches. The CDR3 DNA is TGTGCCAGCTCTCAGGGACTAGCGGGAGAAATCTCCCCCTACGAGCAGTACTTC. Translation: CASSQGLAGEISPYEQYF.